The rows below give T cell receptor beta chains drawn from one sample of a study of response to subunit inactivated influenza vaccine. TCRdb itself ran the RT-PCR reads through MiXCR, one entry per CDR3 protein. The sample includes roughly 710,000 distinct CDR3 sequences, 12% to 15% seen only once; the top ten take 6.5% to 8%. The sequences come from PBMCs from blood, collected 14 to 15 days before vaccination. Every receptor here comes from a man in his fifties or sixties who received an inactivated influenza vaccine. CDR3s include the opening cysteine and the closing phenylalanine or tryptophan. Each record gives: J gene, V gene, CDR3 protein.

>TRBJ2-1|TRBV29-1
CSVSADGGALYEQCF
>TRBJ2-4|TRBV20-1
CSASQVPNGIIQYF
>TRBJ2-5|TRBV5-1
CASSLDTGPQETQYF
>TRBJ1-4|TRBV7-2
CASSASLGVPTNEKLFF
>TRBJ2-1|TRBV6-2/TRBV6-3
CASSYLRDRTTIYDEQFF
>TRBJ2-1|TRBV19
CASSVRTSGGAYNEQFF
>TRBJ2-2|TRBV15
CATSRYRTGANTGELFF
>TRBJ2-2|TRBV14
CASSQVVGLPTGELFF
>TRBJ2-2|TRBV12-3/TRBV12-4
CASIQGALTGELFF
>TRBJ2-3|TRBV5-1
CASTAGSTATQYF
>TRBJ2-3|TRBV12-3/TRBV12-4
CASSLAGGEGPDTQYF
>TRBJ2-1|TRBV5-1
CASSASLGGYNEQFF
>TRBJ1-1|TRBV20-1
CRPRGDGDTEAFF
>TRBJ2-7|TRBV24-1
CATSGSQGAYEQYF
>TRBJ2-1|TRBV2
CATTMVNEQFF
>TRBJ1-5|TRBV6-1
CASRVTGLPNQPQHF
>TRBJ2-7|TRBV7-2
CASSLAGGWLSYEQYF
>TRBJ2-2|TRBV7-9
CASSTGTGGARELFF
>TRBJ2-3|TRBV4-3
CASSQVVTATDTQYF
>TRBJ2-1|TRBV6-2/TRBV6-3
CASSGDKHIYNEQFF
>TRBJ1-2|TRBV3-1
CASSPPGGGQGTSGYTF
>TRBJ2-2|TRBV5-4
CASSLAGFTGELFF
>TRBJ2-5|TRBV12-3/TRBV12-4
CASSFPKGTQYF
>TRBJ2-3|TRBV5-4
CASSGPRGNSDTQYF
>TRBJ2-3|TRBV4-1
CASSQDRGARTDTQYF
>TRBJ2-7|TRBV12-3/TRBV12-4
CASSLGPGGLKYEQYF
>TRBJ2-7|TRBV4-2
CASSRTGTSSYEQYF
>TRBJ1-2|TRBV5-5
CASSSTSGTSSSYTF
>TRBJ1-6|TRBV30
CAWDRGPNSPLHF
>TRBJ2-7|TRBV20-1
CSATPHEQYF
>TRBJ2-1|TRBV18
CASSPGTSGQNEQFF
>TRBJ2-7|TRBV27
CASSLQTGSPDEQYF
>TRBJ2-1|TRBV4-2
CASSQDWTSYNEQFF
>TRBJ2-5|TRBV12-3/TRBV12-4
CASSLDVGRETQYF
>TRBJ1-3|TRBV20-1
CSDDRNTIYF
>TRBJ2-4|TRBV20-1
CSAADDRGNIQYF
>TRBJ2-3|TRBV24-1
CATSDLFEWYF
>TRBJ2-1|TRBV6-1
CASKTSGRGYNEQFF
>TRBJ2-7|TRBV28
CASSLSLAGGHLVGYEQYF
>TRBJ2-5|TRBV5-6
CASSQGTALEAQYF